Reported below is one T cell receptor beta chain. Method: immunoSEQ multiplex PCR; TCRdb's copy keeps in-frame clones and lacks some. The sample has 55,000 to 75,000 clones, roughly 75% seen once. This specimen belongs to a study of blood T cell repertoires in COVID-19. Study summary: Both acute and convalescent COVID-19 samples were obtained from the United States, Italy and Spain.

Trimming removed 0 bases at V and 4 bases at J, with 14 bases between. CDR3 length: 15 amino acids. Germline V gene sequence: CDR1 GTSNPN, CDR2 SVGIG (reference sequence). Sequencing used peripheral blood. V usage is TRBV30 and J usage is TRBJ2-3; maybe TRBD1 (6 bases). This clonotype was obtained from a human donor in a cohort sampled during active COVID-19. This chain's CDR3 is CAWSVTGIAADTQYF. In nucleotides, the CDR3 is TGTGCCTGGAGTGTAACAGGGATAGCCGCAGATACGCAGTATTTT.